Listed below are T cell receptor beta chains from one sample, sequenced in a study of blood T cell repertoires in COVID-19. Measured with immunoSEQ multiplex PCR; TCRdb has only the in-frame clones, and not every one. The sample consists of about 48,000 clones, just over 85% of them appearing once. Sequenced input: peripheral blood. The receptors here all came from a woman older than 75 with COVID-19, enrolled during active disease. The CDR3 runs from the conserved cysteine through the conserved F or W. Each record gives: CDR3 DNA, CDR3 protein, D gene, V gene, J gene. D genes are given only for firm matches.

cdr3_nt: TGTGCCAGTAGTAACAGATATAGCAATCAGCCCCAGCATTTT
cdr3_aa: CASSNRYSNQPQHF
d_call: .
v_call: TRBV19
j_call: TRBJ1-5

cdr3_nt: TGTGCCAGCAGTAGAAGGACAGTCTATGGCTACACCTTC
cdr3_aa: CASSRRTVYGYTF
d_call: .
v_call: TRBV12-3/TRBV12-4
j_call: TRBJ1-2

cdr3_nt: TGTGCCAGCAGCTTATATGCTAACTATGGCTACACCTTC
cdr3_aa: CASSLYANYGYTF
d_call: .
v_call: TRBV7-3
j_call: TRBJ1-2

cdr3_nt: TGTGCCAGCAGACCGGGACAGGGCAATCAGCCCCAGCATTTT
cdr3_aa: CASRPGQGNQPQHF
d_call: TRBD1
v_call: TRBV7-2
j_call: TRBJ1-5

cdr3_nt: TGTGCCAGCAGTGTAGGGAGGGGGGGCCGCTCGTACTTC
cdr3_aa: CASSVGRGGRSYF
d_call: .
v_call: TRBV2
j_call: TRBJ2-7

cdr3_nt: TGTGCCAGCAGCAGTTTGGGACACGGCTACAATGAGCAGTTCTTC
cdr3_aa: CASSSLGHGYNEQFF
d_call: .
v_call: TRBV28
j_call: TRBJ2-1

cdr3_nt: TGTGCCAGCAGCTCCGACAGGGGCTATGGCTACACCTTC
cdr3_aa: CASSSDRGYGYTF
d_call: TRBD1
v_call: TRBV4-2
j_call: TRBJ1-2

cdr3_nt: TGTGCCAGCAGCTCCGGAGGGACGGGGGAGCAGTACTTC
cdr3_aa: CASSSGGTGEQYF
d_call: .
v_call: TRBV7-8
j_call: TRBJ2-7

cdr3_nt: TGTGCCAGCAGTTACTCCGCAGGGGGGCGCAATCAGCCCCAGCATTTT
cdr3_aa: CASSYSAGGRNQPQHF
d_call: TRBD1
v_call: TRBV6-5
j_call: TRBJ1-5

cdr3_nt: TGTGCCAGCAGTTATAGAATAGACAATGAGCAGTTCTTC
cdr3_aa: CASSYRIDNEQFF
d_call: .
v_call: TRBV6-5
j_call: TRBJ2-1